This entry lists 29 T cell receptor beta chains sequenced from one sample in a study of T-cell reconstitution after alpha-beta-depleted transplantation in children. The TCRbeta library incorporated unique molecular identifiers. TCRdb re-called the PCR reads with MiXCR, one entry per CDR3 protein. The sample gives about 200,000 distinct CDR3 sequences, approximately 8.4% of which show up once; 35% to 45% is in the top ten. Here the sequenced sample was PBMCs, mostly from graft donor cells, taken 360 days after TCRalphabeta/CD19-depleted stem cell transplant. The receptor source for this set is a male patient aged 2-15 years who had a stem cell transplant for acute myeloid leukemia, so the T cells may come from the graft donor.

This clonotype showed up many times. The gene calls are TRBV12-3 or TRBV12-4 and TRBJ1-1; a possible D gene is TRBD1 (5 bases). The CDR3 is 12 amino acids. Trimming removed 4 bases at V and 5 bases at J, with 8 bases between. CDR3 DNA sequence: TGTGCCAGCAGTTCGGGGGGGACTGAAGCTTTCTTT. This encodes CASSSGGTEAFF.

The chain links TRBV7-6 to TRBJ2-3, with 13 bases aligning to TRBD2. V shed 8 bases, J shed 4 bases, and the junction held 6 bases outside the gene matches. The CDR3 consists of 15 residues. Germline V gene sequence: CDR1 SGHVS, CDR2 FNYEAQ. CDR3 DNA sequence: TGTGCCAGCCAAGGACTAGCGGGAGCCCCAGATACGCAGTATTTT. Residues: CASQGLAGAPDTQYF.

This clonotype was picked up many times. V gene TRBV29-1 combines with J gene TRBJ2-3, with D perhaps TRBD2 (5 bases). Germline values: CDR1 SQVTM, CDR2 ANQGSEA. The V end was cut by 1 base, the J end by 1 base, with 15 bases between. The CDR3 is 16 amino acids. CDR3 amino acids: CSVEGSSEGGTDTQYF. In nucleotides, the CDR3 is TGCAGCGTTGAAGGCTCGTCAGAGGGAGGCACAGATACGCAGTATTTT.

This clonotype turned up a few times. The chain combines TRBV14 with TRBJ2-2, with a weak D call TRBD2 (6 bases). Trimming removed 2 bases at V and 5 bases at J, with 9 bases between. The CDR3 extends over 14 amino acids. CDR1 and CDR2 from the germline V gene are SGHDN and FVKESK. The CDR3 sequence is CASSQSRGTGELFF. The CDR3, as DNA: TGTGCCAGCAGCCAATCGCGGGGAACCGGGGAGCTGTTTTTT.

This clonotype showed up many times. In nucleotides, the CDR3 is TGTGCCAGCAGTTCACAGGGGAGCAATCAGCCCCAGCATTTT. It translates to CASSSQGSNQPQHF. The V and J genes are TRBV12-3 or TRBV12-4 and TRBJ1-5; 7 nucleotides match TRBD1. The CDR3 covers 14 residues. With V trimmed by 4 bases and J by 1 base, 1 base remained unmatched.

The chain couples TRBV27 to TRBJ2-7, with D perhaps TRBD1 (6 bases). In germline, CDR1 is MNHEY, CDR2 SMNVEV (reference sequence). The CDR3 runs 14 residues. The V end was cut by 4 bases, the J end by 6 bases, with 16 bases between. Here the CDR3 reads CASSYSPPTGEQYF. CDR3 in DNA: TGTGCCAGCAGTTACTCTCCACCGACAGGCGAGCAGTACTTC.

This clonotype was seen many times. The V gene is TRBV20-1, the J gene TRBJ1-1; TRBD1 is a possible D gene (5 bases). Per germline, CDR1 DFQATT and CDR2 SNEGSKA (reference sequence). V shed 6 bases and J shed 2 bases, with 13 bases lying between them. The CDR3 runs to 13 residues. CDR3 residues: CSARRDLNTEAFF. CDR3 nucleotide sequence: TGCAGTGCACGCAGGGATCTAAACACTGAAGCTTTCTTT.

The J gene is TRBJ2-7, the V gene TRBV15; D not certain. CDR1 LNHNV and CDR2 YYDKDF come from the germline V gene (reference sequence). This CDR3 has 12 amino acids. The V gene lost 0 bases and the J gene lost 6 bases, with 6 bases spanning the gap. In DNA, the CDR3 is TGTGCCACCAGCAGAGACAGTGGCGAGCAGTACTTC. It is translated as CATSRDSGEQYF.

The chain has TRBV28 and TRBJ2-3, with D perhaps matching TRBD2 (5 bases). The CDR3 totals 17 residues. CDR1 MDHEN and CDR2 SYDVKM come from the germline V gene. V dropped 8 bases and J dropped 5 bases, with 26 bases sitting between them. The CDR3 is CASSFVRGMMMRDTQYF. CDR3 nucleotide sequence: TGTGCCAGCTCCTTCGTCCGAGGGATGATGATGAGAGATACGCAGTATTTT.

This clonotype was counted ten times or more. J is TRBJ2-5 and V is TRBV12-3 or TRBV12-4; TRBD2 matches 12 bases. After removal of 5 bases from V and 2 bases from J, the junction contained 6 bases not matched to a gene. The CDR3 runs 16 residues. Here the CDR3 reads CASSPAGLAGQETQYF. CDR3 bases: TGTGCCAGCAGTCCCGCTGGACTAGCGGGGCAAGAGACCCAGTACTTC.

This clonotype was detected many times. This chain joins TRBV12-3 or TRBV12-4 and TRBJ2-1; the match to TRBD1 covers 8 bases. The V gene end was trimmed by 3 bases and the J gene end by 7 bases; junction bases not matched to a gene: 11. This CDR3 comprises 16 residues. The CDR3 region is CASSFWGTGRWNEQFF. The DNA of the CDR3 is TGTGCCAGCAGTTTTTGGGGGACAGGACGGTGGAATGAGCAGTTCTTC.

The chain joins TRBV2 to TRBJ2-7; a possible D gene is TRBD1 (6 bases). V dropped 1 base and J dropped 2 bases, with 12 bases sitting between them. The CDR3 consists of 15 residues. Germline loops: CDR1 SNHLY, CDR2 FYNNEI. CDR3 protein: CASSEETGWAYEQYV. The CDR3 nucleotides read TGTGCCAGCAGTGAAGAAACAGGGTGGGCCTACGAGCAGTACGTC.

This clonotype was detected many times. The chain couples TRBV12-3 or TRBV12-4 to TRBJ2-3; no clear D gene. V was shortened by 3 bases and J by 8 bases, with 9 bases between the two germline ends. This CDR3 is built from 12 residues. DNA of the CDR3: TGTGCCAGCAGTTTGTCCTCGGGTACGCAGTATTTT. This encodes CASSLSSGTQYF.

The CDR3 DNA reads as TGCGCCAGCAGCCAGCGGGACAGGGGTGCCGGGGAGCTGTTTTTT. It is translated as CASSQRDRGAGELFF. The chain combines TRBV4-1 with TRBJ2-2; TRBD1 aligns across 10 bases. This CDR3 has 15 residues. Trimming at V came to 3 bases and at J to 6 bases, leaving 4 bases not matched to a gene. Germline-derived CDR1 and CDR2 are MGHRA and YSYEKL.

V is TRBV2 and J is TRBJ2-7, with 7 bases aligning to TRBD1. The ends lost 7 bases at V and 3 bases at J; junction bases unmatched: 3. Germline V gene lookup returns CDR1 SNHLY and CDR2 FYNNEI. The length of the CDR3 is 12 residues. This CDR3 is CASNGQDYEQYV. DNA of the CDR3: TGTGCCAGCAATGGACAGGACTACGAGCAGTACGTC.

The V call is TRBV18, the J call TRBJ2-2; TRBD2 aligns across 12 bases. This CDR3 comprises 17 residues. V lost 4 bases to trimming and J lost 4 bases; unmatched junction nucleotides: 7. Germline V CDR1 and CDR2: KGHSH, LQKENI. CDR3 in DNA: TGTGCCAGCTCACGGACGGGACTAGCGGGCGGCACCGGGGAGCTGTTTTTT. Translated: CASSRTGLAGGTGELFF.

J is TRBJ2-7 and V is TRBV27; perhaps TRBD1 as D (6 bases). V was shortened by 9 bases and J by 3 bases, with 18 bases between the two germline ends. CDR3 length equals 14 residues. The germline gives CDR1 MNHEY, CDR2 SMNVEV (reference sequence). The DNA for the CDR3 is TGTGCCAGGAGTCTTACAGGGAGCAACTACGAGCAGTACGTC. This sequence encodes CARSLTGSNYEQYV.

This chain connects TRBV20-1 to TRBJ2-1; D call uncertain. Trimming removed 1 base from V and 4 bases from J, with 11 bases in between. Germline V gene lookup returns CDR1 DFQATT and CDR2 SNEGSKA (reference sequence). The CDR3 runs to 14 residues. For the CDR3, the DNA is TGCAGTGCTAGAGGCTATCGGGTGTACAATGAGCAGTTCTTC. Protein product: CSARGYRVYNEQFF.

In this sample, this clonotype turned up a few times. The rearrangement links TRBV10-3 to TRBJ2-7, with a possible D match to TRBD2 (6 bases). The CDR3 length is 13 residues. V shed 10 bases and J shed 2 bases, with 15 bases lying between them. Germline CDR1 reads ENHRY; CDR2 reads SYGVKD. Here the CDR3 DNA reads TGTGCCACCGCTGGGGGGAAACCCTACGAGCAGTACTTC. Protein: CATAGGKPYEQYF.

The chain combines TRBV4-1 with TRBJ1-6; no reliable D call. There are 16 residues in the CDR3. With 5 bases removed from V and 7 bases from J, the gap between germline ends came to 18 bases. From germline, CDR1 is MGHRA and CDR2 YSYEKL. The CDR3 DNA is TGCGCCAGCAGCTCTCCTCCGCGCGGATTGAATTCACCCCTCCACTTT. This gives the protein CASSSPPRGLNSPLHF.

This clonotype was seen many times. The chain links TRBV7-6 to TRBJ1-2; maybe TRBD1 (5 bases). The CDR3 consists of 14 residues. CDR1 is SGHVS, CDR2 FNYEAQ, per germline. Deletions cut 0 bases from V and 4 bases from J, with 9 bases between. The CDR3 DNA follows: TGTGCCAGCAGCTTAGCACAGGACGGCTATGGCTACACCTTC. Translation: CASSLAQDGYGYTF.

This clonotype was detected only a few times. The V call is TRBV12-3 or TRBV12-4, the J call TRBJ2-1; TRBD2 matches at 9 bases. This CDR3 comprises 14 residues. V dropped 5 bases and J dropped 8; count of bases not matched to a gene: 7. The DNA for the CDR3 is TGTGCCAGCAGTCTCCAGCGGGGGGAGTATGAGCAGTTCTTC. This codes for CASSLQRGEYEQFF.

This clonotype was observed many times. The V call is TRBV5-1, the J call TRBJ2-5; D not certain. CDR3 size: 14 residues. CDR1 and CDR2 from the germline V gene are SGHRS and YFSETQ. V gave up 4 bases and J gave up 5 bases, with 15 bases separating them. The chain's CDR3 is CASSGPGLRETQYF. The DNA for the CDR3 is TGCGCCAGCAGCGGACCGGGTCTTAGGGAGACCCAGTACTTC.

This clonotype occurred a few times. This chain joins TRBV29-1 and TRBJ2-1, with 8 bases that match TRBD1. This CDR3 comprises 15 residues. CDR1 is SQVTM, CDR2 ANQGSEA, per germline. V shed 6 bases, J shed 0 bases, and the junction held 7 bases outside the gene matches. The chain's CDR3 is CSVIRTGSSYNEQFF. The CDR3 DNA sequence: TGCAGCGTGATTAGGACAGGGAGCTCCTACAATGAGCAGTTCTTC.

This clonotype has at least ten counts. CDR3 protein: CASSFGGLSYEQYF. The CDR3 region has the DNA TGTGCCAGCAGTTTTGGAGGGCTATCCTACGAGCAGTACTTC. The chain combines TRBV12-3 or TRBV12-4 with TRBJ2-7; D may be TRBD2 (6 bases). V lost 3 bases to trimming and J lost 1 base, with 10 bases between them. The CDR3 spans 14 residues.

This clonotype was counted a few times. This chain uses TRBV9 with TRBJ2-3, with 13 positions matching TRBD2. V gave up 0 bases and J gave up 6 bases; unmatched junction bases: 10. Germline V gene sequence: CDR1 SGDLS, CDR2 YYNGEE. This CDR3 is built from 18 residues. The CDR3 reads CASSVVPTGLAGVDTQYF. DNA of the CDR3: TGTGCCAGCAGCGTAGTCCCGACTGGACTAGCGGGAGTCGATACGCAGTATTTT.

This clonotype was found a few times. The chain couples TRBV12-3 or TRBV12-4 to TRBJ2-3, with TRBD1 as a possible D gene (5 bases). This CDR3 has 12 amino acids. V lost 6 bases to trimming and J lost 7 bases, with 11 bases between them. Here the CDR3 reads CASRVQVNTQYF. CDR3 sequence (DNA): TGTGCCAGCAGGGTACAGGTGAATACGCAGTATTTT.

This clonotype was counted a few times. The V and J genes are TRBV5-1 and TRBJ2-7; TRBD2 is a possible D gene (6 bases). Trimming cost V 0 bases and J 7 bases, with 11 bases left between them. The V gene's germline CDR1 is SGHRS and CDR2 YFSETQ. The CDR3 covers 13 residues. This CDR3 is CASSLAAGSEQYV. The CDR3, as DNA: TGCGCCAGCAGCTTGGCCGCGGGGAGTGAGCAGTACGTC.

The chain links TRBV4-1 to TRBJ2-1; TRBD1 is a possible D gene (5 bases). V lost 3 bases to trimming and J lost 7 bases, with 22 bases between them. The germline V gene has CDR1 MGHRA and CDR2 YSYEKL. This CDR3 region has 17 residues. DNA of the CDR3: TGCGCCAGCAGCCAGGTGTACAGCCAGGGTCGTGGAAATGAGCAGTTCTTC. This translates into CASSQVYSQGRGNEQFF.